This T cell receptor (beta chain) was obtained from a study of blood T cells in healthy people across ages. This clonotype has a single count. Its matching antigen is unknown. Sequence at one end of the junction differs from germline and may be a read error. Points from the study as a whole: Samples with more naive T cells showed higher observed beta diversity. It was not possible, with unsorted PBMCs, to conclusively compare naive and antigen-experienced cells.

CDR1 and CDR2 from the germline V gene are LNHNV and YYDKDF (reference sequence). CDR3 length: 14 amino acids. The second PCR ran about 6 to 11 cycles with a sample-barcoded 5' primer and J-beta primers. CDR3-containing paired-end reads numbering at least 3 million came from each sample. TCRdb itself ran the 5' RACE reads through MiXCR, one entry per CDR3 protein. The data contain approximately 800,000 distinct CDR3 sequences, roughly 25% of them seen just once; the ten biggest clones take up 3.7%. These same data were also listed under a study on T cells of mothers and their children. As that study records: Donors comprised a few healthy Caucasian mothers plus their six children.

The source of this sequence is a boy aged 5-17 years in good health. The chain recombines TRBV15 with TRBJ2-7; D gene ambiguous. Specimen: blood. Written as DNA, the CDR3 is TGTGCCACCAGCAGAGAGGGCGGCTCCTACGAGCAGTGCTTC. It specifies CATSREGGSYEQCF.